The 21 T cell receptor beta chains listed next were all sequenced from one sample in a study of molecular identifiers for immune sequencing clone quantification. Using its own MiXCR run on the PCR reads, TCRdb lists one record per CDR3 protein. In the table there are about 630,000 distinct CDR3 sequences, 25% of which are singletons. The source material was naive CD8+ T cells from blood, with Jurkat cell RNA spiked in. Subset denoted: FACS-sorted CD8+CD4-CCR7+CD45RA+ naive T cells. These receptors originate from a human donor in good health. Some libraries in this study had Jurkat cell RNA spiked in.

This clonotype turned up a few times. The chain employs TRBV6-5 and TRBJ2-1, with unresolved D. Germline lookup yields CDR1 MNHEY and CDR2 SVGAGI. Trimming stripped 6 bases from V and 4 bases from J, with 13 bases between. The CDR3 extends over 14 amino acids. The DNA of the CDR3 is TGTGCCAGCAGCCCCGGGCGGATATACAATGAGCAGTTCTTC. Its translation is CASSPGRIYNEQFF.

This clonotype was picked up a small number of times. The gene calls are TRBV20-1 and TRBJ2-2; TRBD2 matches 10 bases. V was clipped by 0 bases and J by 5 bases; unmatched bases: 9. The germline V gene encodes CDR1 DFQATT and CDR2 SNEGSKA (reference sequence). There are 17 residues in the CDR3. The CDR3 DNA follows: TGCAGTGCTAGAGATCTAGCGGGGGCCTTACCAACCGGGGAGCTGTTTTTT. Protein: CSARDLAGALPTGELFF.

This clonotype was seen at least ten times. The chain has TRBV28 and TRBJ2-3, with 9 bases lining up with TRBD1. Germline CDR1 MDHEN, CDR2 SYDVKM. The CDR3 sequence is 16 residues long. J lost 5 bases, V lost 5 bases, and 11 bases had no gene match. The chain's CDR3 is CASSKQGAILRDTQYF. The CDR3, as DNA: TGTGCCAGCAGTAAACAGGGGGCGATTTTGAGAGATACGCAGTATTTT.

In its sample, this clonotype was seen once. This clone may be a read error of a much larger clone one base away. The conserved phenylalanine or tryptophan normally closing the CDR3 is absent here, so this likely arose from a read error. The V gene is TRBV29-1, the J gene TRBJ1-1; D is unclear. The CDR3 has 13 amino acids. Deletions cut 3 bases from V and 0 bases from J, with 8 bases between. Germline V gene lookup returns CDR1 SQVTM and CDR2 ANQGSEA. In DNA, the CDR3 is TGCAGCGTTGAGGATAACCTGAACACTGAAGCTTTCTCT. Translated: CSVEDNLNTEAFS.

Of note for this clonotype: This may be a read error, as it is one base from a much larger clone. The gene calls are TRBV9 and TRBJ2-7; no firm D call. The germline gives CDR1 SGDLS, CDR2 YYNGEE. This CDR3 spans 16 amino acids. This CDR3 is CASSVESEVTRYEQCF. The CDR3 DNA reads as TGTGCCAGCAGCGTAGAATCCGAGGTTACGAGATACGAGCAGTGCTTC. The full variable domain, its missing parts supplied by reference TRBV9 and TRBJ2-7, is DSGVTQTPKHLITATGQRVTLRCSPRSGDLSVYWYQQSLDQGLQFLIQYYNGEERAKGNILERFSAQQFPDLHSELNLSSLELGDSALYFCASSVESEVTRYEQCFGPGTRLTVT.

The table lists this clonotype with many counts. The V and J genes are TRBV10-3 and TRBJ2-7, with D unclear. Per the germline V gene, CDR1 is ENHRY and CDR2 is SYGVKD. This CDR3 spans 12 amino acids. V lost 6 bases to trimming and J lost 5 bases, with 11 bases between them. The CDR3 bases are TGTGCCATCAGGGCCCACACACACGAGCAGTACTTC. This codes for CAIRAHTHEQYF.

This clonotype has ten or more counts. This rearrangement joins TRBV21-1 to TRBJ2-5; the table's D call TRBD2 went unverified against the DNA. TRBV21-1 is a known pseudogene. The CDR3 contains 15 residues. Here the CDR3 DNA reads TGTGCCAGCAGCCCCCGTAGTGGGTACCAAGAGACCCAGTACTTC. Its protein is CASSPRSGYQETQYF.

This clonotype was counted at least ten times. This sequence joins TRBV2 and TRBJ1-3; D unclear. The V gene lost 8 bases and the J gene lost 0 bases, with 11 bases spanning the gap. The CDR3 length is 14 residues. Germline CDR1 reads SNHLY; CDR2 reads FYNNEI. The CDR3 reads CASQTLGSGNTIYF. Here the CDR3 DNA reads TGTGCCAGCCAGACATTAGGCTCTGGAAACACCATATATTTT.

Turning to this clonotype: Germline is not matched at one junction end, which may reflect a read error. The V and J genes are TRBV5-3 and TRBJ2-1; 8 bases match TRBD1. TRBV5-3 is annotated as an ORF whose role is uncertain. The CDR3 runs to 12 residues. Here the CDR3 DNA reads TGTGCCAGCAGCCAGACAGGGGCTGAGCAGCTCTTC. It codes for CASSQTGAEQLF.

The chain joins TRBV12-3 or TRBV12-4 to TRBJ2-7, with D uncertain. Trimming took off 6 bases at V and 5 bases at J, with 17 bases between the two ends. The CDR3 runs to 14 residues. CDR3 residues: CASSSTGVRDEQYF. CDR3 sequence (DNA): TGTGCCAGCAGCAGTACTGGTGTTAGGGACGAGCAGTACTTC.

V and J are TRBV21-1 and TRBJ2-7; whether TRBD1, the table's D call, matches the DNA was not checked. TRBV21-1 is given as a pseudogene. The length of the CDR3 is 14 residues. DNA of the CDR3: TGTGCCAGCAGCAAACCCGGGGGGCAGTACGAGCAGTACTTC. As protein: CASSKPGGQYEQYF.

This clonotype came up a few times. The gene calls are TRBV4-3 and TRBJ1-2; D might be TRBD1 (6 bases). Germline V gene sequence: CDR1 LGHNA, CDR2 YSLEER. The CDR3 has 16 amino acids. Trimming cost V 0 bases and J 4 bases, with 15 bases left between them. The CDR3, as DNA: TGCGCCAGCAGCCAAGATCAACAGGGTACGACCTATGGCTACACCTTC. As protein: CASSQDQQGTTYGYTF.

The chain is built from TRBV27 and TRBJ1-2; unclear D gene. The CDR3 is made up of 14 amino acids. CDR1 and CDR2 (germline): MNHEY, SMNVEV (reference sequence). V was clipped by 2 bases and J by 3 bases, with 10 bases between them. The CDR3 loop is CASSLSPSHYGYTF. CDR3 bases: TGTGCCAGCAGTTTAAGCCCCAGTCACTATGGCTACACCTTC.

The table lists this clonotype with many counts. The CDR3 reads CASSPGQQYEQYF. The DNA for the CDR3 is TGTGCCAGCAGCCCGGGACAGCAATACGAGCAGTACTTC. This chain uses TRBV7-9 with TRBJ2-7; 7 nucleotides line up with TRBD1. The CDR3 length is 13 residues. With 5 bases clipped from V and 4 bases from J, the junction kept 5 bases outside the gene matches. Germline V gene lookup returns CDR1 SEHNR and CDR2 FQNEAQ (reference sequence).

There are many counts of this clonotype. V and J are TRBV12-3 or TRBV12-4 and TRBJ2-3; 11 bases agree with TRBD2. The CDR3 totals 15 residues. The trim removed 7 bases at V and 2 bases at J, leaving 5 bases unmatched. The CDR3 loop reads CASTELAGVTDTQYF. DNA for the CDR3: TGTGCCAGCACCGAACTAGCGGGGGTCACAGATACGCAGTATTTT.

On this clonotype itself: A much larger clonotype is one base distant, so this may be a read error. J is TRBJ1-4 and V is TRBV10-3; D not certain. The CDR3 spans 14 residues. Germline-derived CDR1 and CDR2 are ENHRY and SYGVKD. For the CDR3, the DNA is TGTGCCATCAGTGATTGGGCAAGTTCTGAAAAACTGATTTTT. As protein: CAISDWASSEKLIF.

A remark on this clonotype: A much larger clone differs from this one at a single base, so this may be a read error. CDR3 loop: CASSEWGALYQETQYF. The CDR3 coding sequence is TGTGCCAGCAGTGAATGGGGGGCCCTGTACCAAGAGACCCAGTACTTC. The genes are TRBV12-3 or TRBV12-4 and TRBJ2-5; D could derive from TRBD1 or TRBD2 (6 bases each). The CDR3 spans 16 residues. Trimming pared 5 bases from V and 0 bases from J, leaving 16 bases between.

The CDR3 sequence: CASSLQGAPGLNTEAFF. The CDR3 region has the DNA TGTGCCAGCAGTCTTCAGGGGGCGCCTGGGTTGAACACTGAAGCTTTCTTT. The chain recombines TRBV6-5 with TRBJ1-1; 8 bases are a match to TRBD1. J was trimmed by 0 bases and V by 5 bases; bases with no gene match: 11. CDR3 length equals 17 residues. Per germline, CDR1 MNHEY and CDR2 SVGAGI.

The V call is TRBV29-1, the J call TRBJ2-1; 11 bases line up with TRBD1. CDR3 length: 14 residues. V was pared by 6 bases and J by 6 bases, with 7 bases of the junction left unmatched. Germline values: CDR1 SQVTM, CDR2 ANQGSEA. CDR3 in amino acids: CSVETGQGGNEQFF. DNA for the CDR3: TGCAGCGTGGAAACGGGACAGGGGGGCAATGAGCAGTTCTTC.

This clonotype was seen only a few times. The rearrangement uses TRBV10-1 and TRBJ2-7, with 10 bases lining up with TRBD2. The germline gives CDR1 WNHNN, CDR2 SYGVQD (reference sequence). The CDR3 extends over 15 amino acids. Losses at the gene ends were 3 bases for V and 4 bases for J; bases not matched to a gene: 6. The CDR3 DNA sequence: TGCGCCAGCAGTGAAGGGACTAGCGCGCTATACGAGCAGTACTTC. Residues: CASSEGTSALYEQYF.

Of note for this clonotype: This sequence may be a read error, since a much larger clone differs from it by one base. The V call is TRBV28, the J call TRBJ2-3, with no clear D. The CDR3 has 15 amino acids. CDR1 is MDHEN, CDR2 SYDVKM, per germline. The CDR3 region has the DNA TGTGCCAGCAGTTTAATTCAGTATAGCACAGATACGCGGTATTTT. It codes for CASSLIQYSTDTRYF. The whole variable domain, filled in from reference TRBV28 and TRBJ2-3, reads DVKVTQSSRYLVKRTGEKVFLECVQDMDHENMFWYRQDPGLGLRLIYFSYDVKMKEKGDIPEGYSVSREKKERFSLILESASTNQTSMYLCASSLIQYSTDTRYFGPGTRLTVL.